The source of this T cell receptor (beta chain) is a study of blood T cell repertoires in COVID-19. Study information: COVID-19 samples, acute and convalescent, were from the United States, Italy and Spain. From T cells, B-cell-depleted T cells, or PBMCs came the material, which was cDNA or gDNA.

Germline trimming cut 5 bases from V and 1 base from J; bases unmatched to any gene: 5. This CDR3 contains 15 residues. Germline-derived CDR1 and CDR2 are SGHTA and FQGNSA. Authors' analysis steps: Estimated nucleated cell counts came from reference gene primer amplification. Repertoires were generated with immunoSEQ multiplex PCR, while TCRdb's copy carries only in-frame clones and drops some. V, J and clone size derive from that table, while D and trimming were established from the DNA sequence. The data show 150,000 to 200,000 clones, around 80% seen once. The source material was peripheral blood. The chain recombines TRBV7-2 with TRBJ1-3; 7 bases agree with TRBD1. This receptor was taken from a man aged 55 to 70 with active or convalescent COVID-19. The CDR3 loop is CASSPRGQSGNTIYF. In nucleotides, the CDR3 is TGTGCCAGCAGCCCAAGGGGGCAATCTGGAAACACCATATATTTT.